The clone carrying this T cell receptor (beta chain) showed up just a few times. Its antigen remains unidentified. One entry per CDR3 protein results from TCRdb running MiXCR on the 5' RACE reads. The table includes roughly 500,000 distinct CDR3 sequences, approximately 20% detected once. The sample is drawn from a study of T-cell memory formation after mild COVID-19. Across the whole study: Largely donor-specific TCR clusters were found.

General observations from the study: The study found contracting CD4+ clones mainly in CM and EM and contracting CD8+ clones in EMRA. Cross-reactive memory apparently joined, as some responding clones appeared in pre-infection memory.

The germline V gene has CDR1 SGHVS and CDR2 FQNEAQ. CDR3 size: 19 residues. The J segment lost 0 bases and the V segment lost 2 bases, leaving 11 bases of the junction unmatched. This clonotype was obtained from an adult woman who had mild COVID-19 (a few samples of this study predate the infection). Cell type and time point are not known. This chain links TRBV7-8 with TRBJ1-1; 11 bases align to TRBD1. The specimen sequenced was PBMCs or a T cell subset sorted from them (not recorded which). The CDR3 here is CASSLPGTGGWSMNTEAFF. CDR3 in DNA: TGTGCCAGCAGCTTACCCGGGACAGGGGGTTGGAGCATGAACACTGAAGCTTTCTTT.